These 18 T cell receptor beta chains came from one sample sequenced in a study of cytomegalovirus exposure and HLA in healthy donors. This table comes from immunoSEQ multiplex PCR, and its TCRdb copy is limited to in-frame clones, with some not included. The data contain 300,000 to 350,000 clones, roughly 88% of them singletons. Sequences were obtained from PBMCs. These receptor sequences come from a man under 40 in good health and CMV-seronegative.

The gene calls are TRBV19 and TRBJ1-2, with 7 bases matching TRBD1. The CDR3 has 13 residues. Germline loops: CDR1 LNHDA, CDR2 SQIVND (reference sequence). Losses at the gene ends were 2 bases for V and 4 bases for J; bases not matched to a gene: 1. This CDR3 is CASSIRDSYGYTF. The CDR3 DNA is TGTGCCAGTAGTATACGGGACAGCTATGGCTACACCTTC.

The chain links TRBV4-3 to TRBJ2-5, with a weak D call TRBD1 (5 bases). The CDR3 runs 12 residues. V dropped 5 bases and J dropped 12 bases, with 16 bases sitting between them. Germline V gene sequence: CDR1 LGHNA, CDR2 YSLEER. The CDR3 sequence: CASSSTDSSKYF. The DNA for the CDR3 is TGCGCCAGCAGCTCGACCGACAGTTCAAAGTACTTC.

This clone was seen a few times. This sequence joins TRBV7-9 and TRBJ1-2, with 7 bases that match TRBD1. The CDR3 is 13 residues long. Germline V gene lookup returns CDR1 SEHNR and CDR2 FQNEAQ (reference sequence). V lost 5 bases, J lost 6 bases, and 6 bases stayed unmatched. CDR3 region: CASSTQGWNGYTF. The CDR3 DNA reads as TGTGCCAGCAGCACACAGGGGTGGAATGGCTACACCTTC. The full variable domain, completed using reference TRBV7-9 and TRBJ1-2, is DTGVSQNPRHKITKRGQNVTFRCDPISEHNRLYWYRQTLGQGPEFLTYFQNEAQLEKSRLLSDRFSAERPKGSFSTLEIQRTEQGDSAMYLCASSTQGWNGYTFGSGTRLTVV.

The DNA for the CDR3 is TGTGCCAGCAGTCCGAGACAGAGATCCTACGAGCAGTACTTC. It encodes CASSPRQRSYEQYF. The chain joins TRBV2 to TRBJ2-5; D might be TRBD1 (5 bases). The end of the DNA aligns better with TRBJ2-7, so the J call may be wrong. Per germline, CDR1 SNHLY and CDR2 FYNNEI. The CDR3 is 14 residues long.

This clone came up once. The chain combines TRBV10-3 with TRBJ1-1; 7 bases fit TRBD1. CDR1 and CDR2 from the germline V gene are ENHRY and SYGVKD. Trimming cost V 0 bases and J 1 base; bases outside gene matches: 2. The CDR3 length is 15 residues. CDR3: CAISESEGANTEAFF. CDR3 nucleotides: TGTGCCATCAGTGAGTCCGAGGGGGCGAACACTGAAGCTTTCTTT.

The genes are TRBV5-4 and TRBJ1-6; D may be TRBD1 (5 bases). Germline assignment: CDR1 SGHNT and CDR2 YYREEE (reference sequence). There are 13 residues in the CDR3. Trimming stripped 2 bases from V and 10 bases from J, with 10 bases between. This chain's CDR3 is CASSFPGQSPLHF. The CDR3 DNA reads TGTGCCAGCAGCTTCCCAGGGCAATCACCCCTCCACTTT.

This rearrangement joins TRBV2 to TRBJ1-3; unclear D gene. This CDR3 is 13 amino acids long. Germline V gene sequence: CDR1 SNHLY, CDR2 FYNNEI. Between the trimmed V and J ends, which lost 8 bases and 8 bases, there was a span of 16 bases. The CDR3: CASFNGLQDTIYF. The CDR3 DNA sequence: TGTGCCAGCTTCAACGGACTGCAGGACACCATATATTTT.

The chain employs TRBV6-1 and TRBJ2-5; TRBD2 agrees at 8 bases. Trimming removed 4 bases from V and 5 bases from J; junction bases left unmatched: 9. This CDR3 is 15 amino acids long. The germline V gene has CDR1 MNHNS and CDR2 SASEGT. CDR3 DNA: TGTGCCAGCAGTGTATCCGGGGGGGCCCAGGAGACCCAGTACTTC. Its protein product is CASSVSGGAQETQYF.

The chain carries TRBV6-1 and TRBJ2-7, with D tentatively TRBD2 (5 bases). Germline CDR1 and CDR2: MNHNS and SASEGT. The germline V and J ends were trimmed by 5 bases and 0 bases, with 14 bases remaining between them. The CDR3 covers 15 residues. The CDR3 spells CASSILTGSSYEQYF. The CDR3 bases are TGTGCCAGCAGTATTTTGACGGGATCCTCCTACGAGCAGTACTTC.

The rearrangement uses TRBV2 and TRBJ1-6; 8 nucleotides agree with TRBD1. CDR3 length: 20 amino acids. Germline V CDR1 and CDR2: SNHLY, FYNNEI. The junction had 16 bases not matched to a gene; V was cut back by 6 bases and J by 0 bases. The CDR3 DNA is TGTGCCAGCAGCCCCTCGGGGACAGGAAGGAAGAGCTCCTATAATTCACCCCTCCACTTT. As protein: CASSPSGTGRKSSYNSPLHF. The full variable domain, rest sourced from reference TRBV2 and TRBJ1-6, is EPEVTQTPSHQVTQMGQEVILRCVPISNHLYFYWYRQILGQKVEFLVSFYNNEISEKSEIFDDQFSVERPDGSNFTLKIRSTKLEDSAMYFCASSPSGTGRKSSYNSPLHFGNGTRLTVT.

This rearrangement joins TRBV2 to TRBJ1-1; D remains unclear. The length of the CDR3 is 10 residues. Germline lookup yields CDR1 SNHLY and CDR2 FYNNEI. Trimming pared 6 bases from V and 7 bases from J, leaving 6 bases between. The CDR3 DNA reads TGTGCCAGCAGGTCGAGTGAAGCTTTCTTT. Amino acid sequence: CASRSSEAFF.

The CDR3 sequence: CASSSQGGTDTQYF. In DNA, the CDR3 is TGTGCCAGCAGCTCCCAGGGGGGCACAGATACGCAGTATTTT. The chain recombines TRBV11-2 with TRBJ2-3; 7 bases fit TRBD1. V was clipped by 4 bases and J by 1 base; unmatched bases: 2. The CDR3 has 14 amino acids. Germline CDR1 SGHAT, CDR2 FQNNGV.

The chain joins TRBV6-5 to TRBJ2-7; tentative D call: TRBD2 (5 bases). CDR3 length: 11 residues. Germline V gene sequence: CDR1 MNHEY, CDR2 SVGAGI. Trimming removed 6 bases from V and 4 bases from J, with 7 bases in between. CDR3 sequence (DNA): TGTGCCAGCAGGAGGGAATACGAGCAGTACTTC. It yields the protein CASRREYEQYF.

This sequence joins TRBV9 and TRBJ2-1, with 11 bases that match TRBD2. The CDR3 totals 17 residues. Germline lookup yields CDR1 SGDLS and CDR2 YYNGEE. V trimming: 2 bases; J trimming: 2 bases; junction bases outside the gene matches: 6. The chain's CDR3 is CASSVGSSGGTYNEQFF. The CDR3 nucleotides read TGTGCCAGCAGCGTCGGTTCTAGCGGGGGGACCTACAATGAGCAGTTCTTC. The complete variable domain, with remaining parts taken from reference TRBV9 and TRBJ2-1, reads DSGVTQTPKHLITATGQRVTLRCSPRSGDLSVYWYQQSLDQGLQFLIQYYNGEERAKGNILERFSAQQFPDLHSELNLSSLELGDSALYFCASSVGSSGGTYNEQFFGPGTRLTVL.

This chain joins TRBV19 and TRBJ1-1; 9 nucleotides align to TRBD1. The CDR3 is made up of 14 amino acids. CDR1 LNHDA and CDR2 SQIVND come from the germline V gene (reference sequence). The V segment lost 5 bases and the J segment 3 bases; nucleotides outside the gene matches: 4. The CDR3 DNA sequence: TGTGCCAGTAGTCCCACAGGGGGCTACACTGAAGCTTTCTTT. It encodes CASSPTGGYTEAFF.

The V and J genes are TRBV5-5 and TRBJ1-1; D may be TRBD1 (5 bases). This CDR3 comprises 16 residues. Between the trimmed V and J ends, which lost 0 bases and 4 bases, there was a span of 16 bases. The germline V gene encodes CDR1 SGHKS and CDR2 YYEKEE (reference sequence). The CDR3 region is CASSLGHLRGGTEAFF. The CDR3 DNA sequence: TGTGCCAGCAGCTTGGGGCACCTAAGGGGCGGCACTGAAGCTTTCTTT.

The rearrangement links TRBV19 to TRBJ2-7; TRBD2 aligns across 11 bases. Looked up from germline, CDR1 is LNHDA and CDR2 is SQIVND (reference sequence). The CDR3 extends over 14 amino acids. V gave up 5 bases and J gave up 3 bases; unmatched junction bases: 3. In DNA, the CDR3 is TGTGCCAGTAGTGCTGGACTAGCGGGCTACGAGCAGTACTTC. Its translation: CASSAGLAGYEQYF.

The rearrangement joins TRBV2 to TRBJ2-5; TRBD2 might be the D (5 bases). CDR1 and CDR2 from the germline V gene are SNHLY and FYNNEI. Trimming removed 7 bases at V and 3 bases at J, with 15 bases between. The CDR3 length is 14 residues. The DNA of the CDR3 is TGTGCCAGCACCCCCGGAGGAAGGGAAGAGACCCAGTACTTC. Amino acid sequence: CASTPGGREETQYF.